The 14 T cell receptor beta chains below come from one sample, sequenced in a study of cytomegalovirus exposure and HLA in healthy donors. The PCR made use of 60 Vbeta and 13 Jbeta primers. The method was immunoSEQ multiplex PCR; TCRdb's version includes in-frame clones alone and lacks a portion of them. The repertoire includes about 91,000 clones, around 59% of them detected once, and about 2.3% sits in the top ten. Sequenced input: PBMCs. Source of these receptors: a human donor in good health.

J is TRBJ1-5 and V is TRBV4-1, with D hard to call. V was clipped by 0 bases and J by 5 bases, with 11 bases between them. CDR3 size: 15 residues. Germline-derived CDR1 and CDR2 are MGHRA and YSYEKL. The CDR3 loop reads CASSQEGGRDQPQHF. CDR3 in DNA: TGCGCCAGCAGCCAAGAGGGAGGTAGGGATCAGCCCCAGCATTTT.

This clone turned up a few times. This rearrangement joins TRBV4-3 to TRBJ1-1; TRBD1 agrees at 7 bases. The CDR3 spans 14 residues. V shed 4 bases and J 5 bases; nucleotides not matched to a gene: 7. The germline V gene encodes CDR1 LGHNA and CDR2 YSLEER. The CDR3 loop is CASSLNFRGTEAFF. The CDR3 DNA reads TGCGCCAGCAGCCTAAACTTCAGGGGGACTGAAGCTTTCTTT.

This clone was recorded a few times. The genes are TRBV14 and TRBJ1-2, with D unresolved. Germline V gene sequence: CDR1 SGHDN, CDR2 FVKESK. The germline V and J ends were trimmed by 4 bases and 4 bases, with 13 bases remaining between them. The CDR3 consists of 14 residues. CDR3 nucleotides: TGTGCCAGCAGCCCTTCTGGAGGTACCTATGGCTACACCTTC. As protein: CASSPSGGTYGYTF.

The rearrangement links TRBV5-8 to TRBJ2-5, with 14 bases lining up with TRBD2. J gave up 5 bases and V 4 bases, and 4 bases lay outside the gene matches. The CDR3 is 15 amino acids. Germline V gene data show CDR1 as SGHTS and CDR2 as YDEGEE. The CDR3 DNA reads as TGTGCCAGCAGCGGCGGACTAGCGGGGGGTGAGACCCAGTACTTC. Translated, it gives CASSGGLAGGETQYF.

The J gene is TRBJ2-3, the V gene TRBV7-3, with unresolved D. The CDR3 is 17 amino acids. CDR1 is SGHTA, CDR2 FQGTGA, per germline. Trimming took 5 bases from V and 0 from J, leaving 18 bases between them. This CDR3 reads CASSPVPTVASTDTQYF. Here the CDR3 DNA reads TGTGCCAGCAGCCCGGTACCCACAGTGGCGAGCACAGATACGCAGTATTTT. The complete variable domain, with remaining parts taken from reference TRBV7-3 and TRBJ2-3, reads GAGVSQTPSNKVTEKGKYVELRCDPISGHTALYWYRQSLGQGPEFLIYFQGTGAADDSGLPNDRFFAVRPEGSVSTLKIQRTERGDSAVYLCASSPVPTVASTDTQYFGPGTRLTVL.

The rearrangement uses TRBV5-1 and TRBJ1-1, with D possibly being TRBD1 (6 bases). The germline V and J ends were trimmed by 4 bases and 4 bases, with 14 bases remaining between them. The germline V gene encodes CDR1 SGHRS and CDR2 YFSETQ. There are 14 residues in the CDR3. CDR3 bases: TGCGCCAGCAGCGAAGCGGGACACCTCACTGAAGCTTTCTTT. Protein product: CASSEAGHLTEAFF. The complete variable domain, with remaining parts taken from reference TRBV5-1 and TRBJ1-1, reads KAGVTQTPRYLIKTRGQQVTLSCSPISGHRSVSWYQQTPGQGLQFLFEYFSETQRNKGNFPGRFSGRQFSNSRSEMNVSTLELGDSALYLCASSEAGHLTEAFFGQGTRLTVV.

The gene calls are TRBV9 and TRBJ1-1; D might be TRBD1 (5 bases). CDR3 length: 17 amino acids. Germline assignment: CDR1 SGDLS and CDR2 YYNGEE. The V and J ends lost 2 bases and 0 bases respectively, with 17 bases between them. The CDR3 here is CASSVNRNLALNTEAFF. CDR3 DNA sequence: TGTGCCAGCAGCGTGAACAGGAATCTTGCTTTGAACACTGAAGCTTTCTTT.

The chain joins TRBV5-4 to TRBJ1-1; 7 nucleotides line up with TRBD1. The CDR3 is made up of 14 amino acids. Looked up from germline, CDR1 is SGHNT and CDR2 is YYREEE (reference sequence). The junction had 4 bases not matched to a gene; V was cut back by 1 base and J by 4 bases. The CDR3 nucleotides are TGTGCCAGCAGCTTGCCCCAGGGGGGCACTGAAGCTTTCTTT. It encodes CASSLPQGGTEAFF.

The chain employs TRBV5-4 and TRBJ1-1; TRBD1 might be the D (5 bases). V was clipped by 0 bases and J by 5 bases, with 17 bases between them. The CDR3 covers 16 residues. Germline CDR1 SGHNT, CDR2 YYREEE (reference sequence). CDR3 sequence (DNA): TGTGCCAGCAGCTTGGCTCTTGGCAGGGAGGGGACTGAAGCTTTCTTT. It codes for CASSLALGREGTEAFF.

This chain uses TRBV11-3 with TRBJ1-1, with D perhaps matching TRBD1 (6 bases). The germline CDR1 and CDR2 sequences are SGHNT and YENEEA. The V end lost 0 bases, the J end lost 1 base, and 15 bases lay between the germline ends. This CDR3 comprises 17 residues. CDR3 coding DNA: TGTGCCAGCAGCTTAGATGGGGGCCGGAATGAGAACACTGAAGCTTTCTTT. It specifies CASSLDGGRNENTEAFF.

DNA of the CDR3: TGTGCCAGCTCTCCTTCGACAGGGGGCCGGGGCGCTGAAGCTTTCTTT. This codes for CASSPSTGGRGAEAFF. The chain links TRBV18 to TRBJ1-1, with 10 bases identical to TRBD1. The V segment lost 6 bases and the J segment 6 bases; nucleotides outside the gene matches: 13. The germline V gene encodes CDR1 KGHSH and CDR2 LQKENI. The CDR3 is 16 residues long.

The chain's CDR3 is CASSGPRGDRGANYGYTF. The DNA of the CDR3 is TGTGCCAGCAGCGGGCCCCGTGGTGACAGGGGTGCAAACTATGGCTACACCTTC. The chain uses TRBV9 and TRBJ1-2; TRBD1 aligns across 8 bases. The CDR3 spans 18 residues. V lost 3 bases to trimming and J lost 2 bases; unmatched junction nucleotides: 15. In germline, CDR1 is SGDLS, CDR2 YYNGEE.

The V and J genes are TRBV5-8 and TRBJ1-2, with 7 positions matching TRBD1. V lost 2 bases to trimming and J lost 11 bases; unmatched junction nucleotides: 6. The CDR3 consists of 12 residues. Germline loops: CDR1 SGHTS, CDR2 YDEGEE. The CDR3 sequence: CASSFAYRGYTF. The CDR3 region has the DNA TGTGCCAGCAGCTTCGCGTACAGGGGATACACCTTC. The variable domain in full, with the rest retrieved from reference TRBV5-8 and TRBJ1-2, is EAGVTQSPTHLIKTRGQQATLRCSPISGHTSVYWYQQALGLGLQFLLWYDEGEERNRGNFPPRFSGRQFPNYSSELNVNALELEDSALYLCASSFAYRGYTFGSGTRLTVV.

V and J are TRBV11-3 and TRBJ2-3; 9 nucleotides match TRBD1. The junction had 6 bases not matched to a gene; V was cut back by 1 base and J by 1 base. The CDR3 runs to 17 residues. Germline CDR1 reads SGHNT; CDR2 reads YENEEA. This CDR3 is CASSLGWGQGGTDTQYF. For the CDR3, the DNA is TGTGCCAGCAGCTTAGGATGGGGACAGGGTGGCACAGATACGCAGTATTTT.